This TCR beta chain was sequenced during a study of T-cell reconstitution after alpha-beta-depleted transplantation in children. CDR3 length: 18 amino acids. Unique molecular identifiers were used to barcode this TCRbeta library. TCRdb analysed the PCR reads with MiXCR anew, one entry per CDR3 protein. The sample yields about 580,000 distinct CDR3 sequences, 25% to 30% seen once. The chain combines TRBV21-1 with TRBJ2-3; TRBD2, as called in the table, went unchecked against the DNA. TRBV21-1 constitutes a pseudogene. The material sequenced was PBMCs, taken before TCRalphabeta/CD19-depleted stem cell transplant. This sequence originates from a boy younger than two with Wiskott-Aldrich syndrome, due to receive a stem cell transplant. The CDR3 DNA reads as TGTGCCAGCAGCAAAGTCCCAGGGGCTAGCGAGGACACTGATACGCAGTATTTT. Translated, it gives CASSKVPGASEDTDTQYF.